This note documents a single T cell receptor beta chain sequence. The antigen is unknown. This was a survey-level run. Data came from immunoSEQ multiplex PCR; TCRdb stores just in-frame clones and leaves some out. The sample holds roughly 30,000 clones, 70% to 90% seen once. The record originates from a study of STAT5B mutations in CD4+ large granular lymphocyte leukemia. Broader study findings: Top patient clones used TRBV06 genes more often: 8/27 versus 2/35 in controls. No patients shared main leukemic clonotypes, though less than 30% appeared at low frequency elsewhere.

This CDR3 region has 15 residues. The junction had 10 bases not matched to a gene; V was cut back by 7 bases and J by 2 bases. The V gene's germline CDR1 is ENHRY and CDR2 SYGVKD. The receptor's source is a human donor in good health. This chain links TRBV10-3 with TRBJ1-2; TRBD1 agrees at 7 bases. The sample comprised CD4+ T cells from blood buffy coats. The CDR3 loop reads CAINRDRASNYGYTF. CDR3 in DNA: TGTGCCATCAACCGAGACAGGGCAAGCAACTATGGCTACACCTTC.